This TCR beta chain is from a study of identifying expanded T cells in peripheral blood. TCRdb's copy holds only in-frame clones and misses some; the assay was immunoSEQ multiplex PCR. The sample records 100,000 or so clones, around 88% being singletons. Study-wide findings and caveats: Across healthy donors, higher total template counts meant significantly greater roughly two-week count variance. Differentially abundant clones: roughly 1.3 between replicates, about 17 at two to three weeks, roughly 18 at four.

No infections or other immune events were documented during collection. In regard to this clone: Its specificity is unknown.

Material: blood. This TCR came from a person between 18 and 75 years old in good health.

In DNA, the CDR3 is TGTGCCAGCAGAGGCCTTATGGCAGATACGCAGTATTTT. Translated, it gives CASRGLMADTQYF. This chain connects TRBV27 to TRBJ2-3; D is unclear. The CDR3 is 13 amino acids. Germline loops: CDR1 MNHEY, CDR2 SMNVEV (reference sequence). With 6 bases removed from V and 4 bases from J, the gap between germline ends came to 11 bases.